Sequencing of this T cell receptor beta chain was carried out in a study of tumor-infiltrating lymphocytes in primary liver carcinoma. The wider study: Patients underwent resection of primary liver carcinoma. Men as well as women, aged 30 to 69 years, made up the patients. Points from the study as a whole: Tumors had a top-250-clone fraction that was significantly higher than blood (p = 0.039). The use of bulk unsorted samples meant that CD4+ and CD8+ repertoires were not compared.

This CDR3 has 13 residues. Trimming pared 4 bases from V and 7 bases from J, leaving 11 bases between. The germline gives CDR1 SGHDN, CDR2 FVKESK. Details on this clonotype: Its specificity is not known.

Starting from 450 to 500 ng of total RNA, TCR beta cDNA was produced with a primer in the constant region. ARM-PCR, slightly modified, supplied the TCR beta libraries through three nested multiplex PCR rounds. Primers for the first two PCR rounds were TRBV1-TRBV30 forward primers and a C-beta reverse primer (10 cycles per round). TCRdb ran MiXCR on the multiplex PCR reads and lists one entry per CDR3 protein. Among about 350,000 distinct CDR3 sequences listed, approximately 65% were seen once. Blood RNA originated from unsorted whole blood, with germline DNA additionally extracted. Sequencing was carried out using peripheral blood. The gene calls are TRBV14 and TRBJ2-4, with TRBD2 as a possible D gene (5 bases). The sequence was obtained from a man aged 35 to 55 with primary liver carcinoma and hepatitis B virus infection. CDR3 protein: CASSLWLANIQYF. The CDR3 nucleotides read TGTGCCAGCAGCCTCTGGCTAGCTAACATTCAGTACTTC.